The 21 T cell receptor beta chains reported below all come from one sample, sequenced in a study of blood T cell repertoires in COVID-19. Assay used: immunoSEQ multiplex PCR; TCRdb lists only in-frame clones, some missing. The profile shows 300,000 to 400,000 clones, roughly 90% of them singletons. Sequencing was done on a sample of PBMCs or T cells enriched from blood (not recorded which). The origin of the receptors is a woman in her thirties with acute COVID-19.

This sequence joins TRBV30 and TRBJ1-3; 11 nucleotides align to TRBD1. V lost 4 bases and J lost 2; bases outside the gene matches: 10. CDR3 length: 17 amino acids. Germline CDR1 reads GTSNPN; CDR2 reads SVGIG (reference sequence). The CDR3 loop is CAWTGDRGTLPGNTIYF. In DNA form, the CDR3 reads TGTGCCTGGACCGGGGACAGGGGGACCCTACCTGGAAACACCATATATTTT.

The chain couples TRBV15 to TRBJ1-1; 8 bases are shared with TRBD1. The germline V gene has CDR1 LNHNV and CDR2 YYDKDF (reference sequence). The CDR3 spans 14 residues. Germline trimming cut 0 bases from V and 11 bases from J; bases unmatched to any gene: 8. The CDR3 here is CATSRDHGDRIAFF. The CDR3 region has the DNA TGTGCCACCAGCAGAGATCATGGGGACAGGATTGCTTTCTTT.

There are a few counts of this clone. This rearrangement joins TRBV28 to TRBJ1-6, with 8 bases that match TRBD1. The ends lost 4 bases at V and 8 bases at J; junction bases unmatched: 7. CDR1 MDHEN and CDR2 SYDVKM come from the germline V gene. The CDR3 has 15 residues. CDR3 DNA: TGTGCCAGCAGTTCCCAGGGGGCCCGGGATTCACCCCTCCACTTT. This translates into CASSSQGARDSPLHF.

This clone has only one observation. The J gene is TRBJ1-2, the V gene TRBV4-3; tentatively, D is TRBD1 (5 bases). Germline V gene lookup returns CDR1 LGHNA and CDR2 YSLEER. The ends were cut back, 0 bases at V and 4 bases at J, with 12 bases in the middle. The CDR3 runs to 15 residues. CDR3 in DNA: TGCGCCAGCAGCCAAGATTATCAGGGCCGCTATGGCTACACCTTC. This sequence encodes CASSQDYQGRYGYTF.

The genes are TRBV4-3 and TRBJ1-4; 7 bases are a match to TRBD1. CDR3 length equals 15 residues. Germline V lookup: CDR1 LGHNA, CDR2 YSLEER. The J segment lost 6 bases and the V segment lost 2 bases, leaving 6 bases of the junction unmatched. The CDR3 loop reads CASSQSGRGDEKLFF. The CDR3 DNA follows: TGCGCCAGCAGCCAATCGGGCAGGGGGGATGAAAAACTGTTTTTT.

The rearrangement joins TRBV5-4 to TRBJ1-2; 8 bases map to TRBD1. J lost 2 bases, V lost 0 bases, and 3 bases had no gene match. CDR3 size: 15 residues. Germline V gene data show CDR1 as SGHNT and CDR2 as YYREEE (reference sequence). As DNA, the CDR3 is TGTGCCAGCAGCTTGGGGGCAGGGGGCAACTATGGCTACACCTTC. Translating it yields CASSLGAGGNYGYTF. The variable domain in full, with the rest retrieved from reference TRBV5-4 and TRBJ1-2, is ETGVTQSPTHLIKTRGQQVTLRCSSQSGHNTVSWYQQALGQGPQFIFQYYREEENGRGNFPPRFSGLQFPNYSSELNVNALELDDSALYLCASSLGAGGNYGYTFGSGTRLTVV.

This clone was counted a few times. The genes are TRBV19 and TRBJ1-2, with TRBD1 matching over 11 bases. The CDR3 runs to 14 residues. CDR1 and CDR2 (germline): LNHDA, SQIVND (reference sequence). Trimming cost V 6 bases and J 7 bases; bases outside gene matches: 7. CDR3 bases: TGTGCCAGTAGGGACAGGGGGCGCGGTGGTGGCTACACCTTC. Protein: CASRDRGRGGGYTF.

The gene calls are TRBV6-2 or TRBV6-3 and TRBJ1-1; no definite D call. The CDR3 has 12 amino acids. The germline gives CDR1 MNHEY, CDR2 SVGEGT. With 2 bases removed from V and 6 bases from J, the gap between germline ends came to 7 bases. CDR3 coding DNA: TGTGCCAGCAGTTACCGTCCGTCTGAAGCTTTCTTT. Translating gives CASSYRPSEAFF.

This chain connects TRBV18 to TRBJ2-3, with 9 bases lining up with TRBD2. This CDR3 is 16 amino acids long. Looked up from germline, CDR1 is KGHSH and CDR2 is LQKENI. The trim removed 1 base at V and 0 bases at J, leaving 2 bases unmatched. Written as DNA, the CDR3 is TGTGCCAGCTCACCACTAGCGGGGGTTAGCACAGATACGCAGTATTTT. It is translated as CASSPLAGVSTDTQYF.

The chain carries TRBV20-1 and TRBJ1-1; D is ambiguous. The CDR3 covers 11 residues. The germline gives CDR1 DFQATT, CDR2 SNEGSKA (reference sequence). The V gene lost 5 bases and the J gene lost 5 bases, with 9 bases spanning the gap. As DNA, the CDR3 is TGCAGTGCTTGGGAGGGAACTGAAGCTTTCTTT. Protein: CSAWEGTEAFF.

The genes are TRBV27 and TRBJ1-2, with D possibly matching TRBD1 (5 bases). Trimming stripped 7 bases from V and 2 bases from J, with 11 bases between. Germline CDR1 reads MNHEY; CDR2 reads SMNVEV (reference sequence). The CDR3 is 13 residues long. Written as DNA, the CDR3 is TGTGCCAGCAACTCAGGGAAAAACTATGGCTACACCTTC. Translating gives CASNSGKNYGYTF.

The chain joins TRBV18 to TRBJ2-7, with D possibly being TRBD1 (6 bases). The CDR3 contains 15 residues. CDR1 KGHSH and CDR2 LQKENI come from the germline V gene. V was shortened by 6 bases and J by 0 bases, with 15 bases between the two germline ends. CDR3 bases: TGTGCCAGCTCGGACCGGGACACAAACTCCTACGAGCAGTACTTC. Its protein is CASSDRDTNSYEQYF.

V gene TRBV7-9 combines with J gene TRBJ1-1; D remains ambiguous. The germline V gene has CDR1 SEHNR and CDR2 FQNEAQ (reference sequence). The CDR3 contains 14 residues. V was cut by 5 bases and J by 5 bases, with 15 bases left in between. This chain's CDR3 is CASSRPGAGTEAFF. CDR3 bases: TGTGCCAGCAGCCGACCGGGAGCGGGGACTGAAGCTTTCTTT. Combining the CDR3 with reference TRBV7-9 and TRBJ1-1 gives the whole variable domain DTGVSQNPRHKITKRGQNVTFRCDPISEHNRLYWYRQTLGQGPEFLTYFQNEAQLEKSRLLSDRFSAERPKGSFSTLEIQRTEQGDSAMYLCASSRPGAGTEAFFGQGTRLTVV.

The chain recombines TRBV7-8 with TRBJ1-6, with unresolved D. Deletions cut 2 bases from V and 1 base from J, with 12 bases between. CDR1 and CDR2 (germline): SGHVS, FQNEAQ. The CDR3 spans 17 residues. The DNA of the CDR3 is TGTGCCAGCAGCTTATCTCCCCGTCCGTCCTATAATTCACCCCTCCACTTT. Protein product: CASSLSPRPSYNSPLHF.

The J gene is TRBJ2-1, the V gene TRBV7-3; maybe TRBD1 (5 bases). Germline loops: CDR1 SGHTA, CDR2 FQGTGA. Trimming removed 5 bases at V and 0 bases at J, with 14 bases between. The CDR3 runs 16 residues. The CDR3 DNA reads TGTGCCAGCAGCCAGACAGTAGGTAACTCCTACAATGAGCAGTTCTTC. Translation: CASSQTVGNSYNEQFF.

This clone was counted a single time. The CDR3 reads CASEGQGVSGANVLTF. The CDR3 coding sequence is TGTGCCAGTGAAGGACAGGGGGTCTCTGGGGCCAACGTCCTGACTTTC. This chain uses TRBV19 with TRBJ2-6, with 10 positions matching TRBD1. J gave up 0 bases and V 8 bases, and 4 bases lay outside the gene matches. The CDR3 length is 16 residues. Germline V gives CDR1 LNHDA, CDR2 SQIVND (reference sequence). The entire variable domain, with the rest obtained from reference TRBV19 and TRBJ2-6, is as follows: DGGITQSPKYLFRKEGQNVTLSCEQNLNHDAMYWYRQDPGQGLRLIYYSQIVNDFQKGDIAEGYSVSREKKESFPLTVTSAQKNPTAFYLCASEGQGVSGANVLTFGAGSRLTVL.

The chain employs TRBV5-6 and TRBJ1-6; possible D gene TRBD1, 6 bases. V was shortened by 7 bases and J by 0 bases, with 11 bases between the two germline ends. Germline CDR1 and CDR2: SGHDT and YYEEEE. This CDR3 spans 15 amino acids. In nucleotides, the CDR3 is TGTGCCAGCTGGGAACAGGGCTCCTATAATTCACCCCTCCACTTT. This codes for CASWEQGSYNSPLHF.

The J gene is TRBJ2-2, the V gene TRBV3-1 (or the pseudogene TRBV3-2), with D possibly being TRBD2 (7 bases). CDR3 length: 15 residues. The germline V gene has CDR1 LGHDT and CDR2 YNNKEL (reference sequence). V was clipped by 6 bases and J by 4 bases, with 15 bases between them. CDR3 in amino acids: CASSRRGGITGELFF. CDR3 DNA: TGTGCCAGCAGTCGGAGGGGGGGAATCACCGGGGAGCTGTTTTTT.

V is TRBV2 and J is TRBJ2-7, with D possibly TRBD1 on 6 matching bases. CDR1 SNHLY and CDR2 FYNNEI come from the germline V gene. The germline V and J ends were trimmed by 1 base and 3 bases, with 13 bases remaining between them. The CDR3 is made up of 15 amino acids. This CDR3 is CASSEGGPADYEQYF. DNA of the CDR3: TGTGCCAGCAGTGAAGGGGGGCCCGCGGACTACGAGCAGTACTTC.

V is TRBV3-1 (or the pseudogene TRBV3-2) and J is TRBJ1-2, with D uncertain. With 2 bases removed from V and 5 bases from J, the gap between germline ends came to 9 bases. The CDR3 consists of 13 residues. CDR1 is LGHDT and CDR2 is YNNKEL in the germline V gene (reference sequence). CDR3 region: CASSQRAGYGYTF. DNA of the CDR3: TGTGCCAGCAGCCAACGAGCCGGTTATGGCTACACCTTC.

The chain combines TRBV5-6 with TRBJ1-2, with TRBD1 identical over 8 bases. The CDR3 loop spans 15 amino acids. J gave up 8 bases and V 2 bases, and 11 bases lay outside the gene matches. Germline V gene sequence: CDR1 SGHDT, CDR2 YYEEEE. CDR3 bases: TGTGCCAGCAGCTTCGGACAGGGAGGGAGTCAAGGCTACACCTTC. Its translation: CASSFGQGGSQGYTF.